These 4 T cell receptor beta chains originate from one sample sequenced in a study of control samples from healthy donors and cancer patients. Profiled with immunoSEQ multiplex PCR; TCRdb holds only in-frame clones, not every one. The sample shows about 170,000 clones, approximately 94% of them seen only once. Source material: blood. These TCRs come from a woman younger than 30 in good health.

This clone was observed a single time. V usage is TRBV11-1 and J usage is TRBJ2-5; 14 bases line up with TRBD2. Trimming cost V 6 bases and J 7 bases; bases outside gene matches: 7. This CDR3 contains 15 residues. Germline V gives CDR1 SGHAT, CDR2 FQDESV (reference sequence). The CDR3 sequence is CASRPGLAGAGTQYF. CDR3 nucleotide sequence: TGTGCCAGCAGACCGGGACTAGCGGGAGCCGGGACCCAGTACTTC.

The chain links TRBV27 to TRBJ1-3; the D gene is possibly TRBD1 (6 bases). V was trimmed by 2 bases and J by 7 bases, leaving 15 bases between them. This CDR3 is built from 15 residues. The germline V gene has CDR1 MNHEY and CDR2 SMNVEV (reference sequence). In nucleotides, the CDR3 is TGTGCCAGCAGTTTAATGGGGGGCATCGGGAACACCATATATTTT. It translates to CASSLMGGIGNTIYF.

The V call is TRBV11-2, the J call TRBJ1-1; the match to TRBD1 covers 10 bases. Germline V gene data show CDR1 as SGHAT and CDR2 as FQNNGV. V was clipped by 5 bases and J by 7 bases; unmatched bases: 10. This CDR3 region has 15 residues. In DNA form, the CDR3 reads TGTGCCAGCAGCCAGTCGACAGGGGGCAACGGTGAAGCTTTCTTT. Translation: CASSQSTGGNGEAFF. Based on the CDR3 plus reference TRBV11-2 and TRBJ1-1, the full variable domain is EAGVAQSPRYKIIEKRQSVAFWCNPISGHATLYWYQQILGQGPKLLIQFQNNGVVDDSQLPKDRFSAERLKGVDSTLKIQPAKLEDSAVYLCASSQSTGGNGEAFFGQGTRLTVV.

This sequence joins TRBV6-6 and TRBJ1-2, with 9 bases aligning to TRBD1. This CDR3 has 14 amino acids. The V gene end was trimmed by 6 bases and the J gene end by 5 bases; junction bases not matched to a gene: 7. Germline values: CDR1 MNHNY, CDR2 SVGAGI (reference sequence). The CDR3 bases are TGTGCCAGCAGATCCGGGACAGGGCAATATGGCTACACCTTC. Translated: CASRSGTGQYGYTF.